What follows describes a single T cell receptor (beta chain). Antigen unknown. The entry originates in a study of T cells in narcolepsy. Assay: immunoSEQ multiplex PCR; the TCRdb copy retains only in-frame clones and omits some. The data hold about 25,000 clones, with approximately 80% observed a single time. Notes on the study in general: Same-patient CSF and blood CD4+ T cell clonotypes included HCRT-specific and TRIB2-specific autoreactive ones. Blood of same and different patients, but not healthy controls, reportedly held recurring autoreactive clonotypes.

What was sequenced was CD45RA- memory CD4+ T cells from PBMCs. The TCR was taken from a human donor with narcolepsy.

CDR3 coding DNA: TGTGCCAGCTGGGACGGACGCGGCTACACCTTC. Encoded protein: CASWDGRGYTF. The rearrangement joins TRBV18 to TRBJ1-2, with D tentatively TRBD1 (5 bases). V was pared by 7 bases and J by 8 bases, with 11 bases between. CDR1 is KGHSH, CDR2 LQKENI, per germline. CDR3 length equals 11 residues. The full variable domain, with the rest looked up from reference TRBV18 and TRBJ1-2, is NAGVMQNPRHLVRRRGQEARLRCSPMKGHSHVYWYRQLPEEGLKFMVYLQKENIIDESGMPKERFSAEFPKEGPSILRIQQVVRGDSAAYFCASWDGRGYTFGSGTRLTVV.